One sample yielded the 4 T cell receptor beta chains listed below, sequenced in a study of CD8+CD57+ T cells in acquired aplastic anemia. Genomic DNA constituted the template upon which TCR beta VDJ and CDR3 profiling was performed. TCRdb processed the reads anew with MiXCR; each CDR3 protein has one entry. Of more than 200,000 distinct CDR3 sequences listed, approximately 51% are singletons. Previously, flow cytometry had revealed CD8+CD57+ cell expansion in the patients chosen for sequencing. The material sequenced was sorted CD4+, CD8+, or CD8+CD57+ T cells (not recorded which) from PBMCs. These receptors came from a human donor with aplastic anemia.

Many counts were recorded for this clonotype. The genes are TRBV5-1 and TRBJ1-4, with 9 bases lining up with TRBD1. Germline V gives CDR1 SGHRS, CDR2 YFSETQ. V was clipped by 3 bases and J by 4 bases; unmatched bases: 7. The CDR3 runs 16 residues. Here the CDR3 DNA reads TGCGCCAGCAGCTGGGAACAGGGGGCTGTTAATGAAAAACTGTTTTTT. Residues: CASSWEQGAVNEKLFF.

This chain connects TRBV18 to TRBJ2-1; TRBD2 agrees at 9 bases. The CDR3 is made up of 14 amino acids. J was trimmed by 15 bases and V by 3 bases; bases with no gene match: 12. Per the germline V gene, CDR1 is KGHSH and CDR2 is LQKENI. The CDR3 sequence: CASSPPSSGITGFF. CDR3 DNA sequence: TGTGCCAGCTCACCCCCCTCTAGCGGGATCACGGGGTTCTTC.

The sample holds one count of this clonotype. This may stem from a read error, because a much larger clone lies one nucleotide away. J is TRBJ2-1 and V is TRBV5-1, with unresolved D. The CDR3 totals 15 residues. Looked up from germline, CDR1 is SGHRS and CDR2 is YFSETQ. CDR3 DNA: TGTGCCAGCAGCGTAGACTCCGCAGCAGTCAATGAGCAGTTCTTC. It yields the protein CASSVDSAAVNEQFF.

This clonotype showed up just a few times. The chain couples TRBV19 to TRBJ2-5; maybe TRBD1 (8 bases). Trimming pared 5 bases from V and 5 bases from J, leaving 15 bases between. This CDR3 is built from 14 residues. CDR1 and CDR2 (germline): LNHDA, SQIVND (reference sequence). The CDR3 spells CASSQQGGSETQYF. The CDR3 nucleotides read TGTGCCAGTAGTCAACAGGGGGGGTCGGAGACCCAGTACTTC.